This T cell receptor (beta chain) was documented in a study of blood T cell repertoires in COVID-19. About the research overall: The United States, Italy and Spain supplied acute and convalescent COVID-19 samples.

With V trimmed by 2 bases and J by 4 bases, 7 bases remained unmatched. CDR3 length: 16 residues. Germline lookup yields CDR1 WSHSY and CDR2 SAAADI. TCRdb keeps only in-frame clones here, not all; method: immunoSEQ multiplex PCR. The sample lists approximately 100,000 clones; nearly 90% were seen once. This clone was counted only a few times. Source material: peripheral blood. V gene TRBV10-2 combines with J gene TRBJ1-5, with 8 nucleotides matching TRBD1. The TCR comes from a man between 65 and 79 years old with acute or convalescent COVID-19. The DNA for the CDR3 is TGCGCCAGCAGTGAGACGGGGACAGGTATTAATCAGCCCCAGCATTTT. Its protein is CASSETGTGINQPQHF.